This T cell receptor (beta chain) appears in the sequencing data of a study of T cell clonotyping in hematopoietic cell transplantation. Generated by immunoSEQ multiplex PCR, the TCRdb table keeps only in-frame clones and is missing some. The sample lists about 45,000 clones; 82% were seen once. Time point of the sample: recipient sample about 28 days before transplant, after cytoreduction. With regard to this clone: The antigen is not known.

Regarding the study as a whole: At the given depth, recipient repertoires were over 95% de novo clonotypes.

The CDR3 runs 13 residues. Germline V CDR1 and CDR2: MRHNA, SNTAGT. V dropped 3 bases and J dropped 9; count of bases not matched to a gene: 5. The sequencing used peripheral blood mononuclear cells, collected before stem cell transplant. The chain combines TRBV6-4 with TRBJ1-1; 9 bases match TRBD1. The TCR was taken from a man between 60 and 75 years old with myelodysplastic syndrome. Some clones in this sample may be carry-over from other donors' samples. The CDR3 sequence is CASSEGQGLKAFF. In DNA form, the CDR3 reads TGTGCCAGCAGTGAAGGACAGGGGCTTAAAGCTTTCTTT.